What follows is one T cell receptor (beta chain) and its context. Those designated as exposed participants met a COVID-19 case within 2 weeks before study entry. The source of the sample is a study of blood T cell repertoires in COVID-19. As for the study in general: Sites across the United States, Italy and Spain contributed samples from acute and convalescent COVID-19. The cDNA or gDNA used as material had been derived from T cells, B-cell-depleted T cells, or PBMCs.

J lost 4 bases, V lost 4 bases, and 8 bases had no gene match. The CDR3 loop spans 15 amino acids. Germline values: CDR1 SQVTM, CDR2 ANQGSEA. Authors' analysis steps: Reference gene primer amplification gave nucleated cell count estimates. TCRdb keeps only in-frame clones here, not all; method: immunoSEQ multiplex PCR. Clonal size and the V and J genes are those of that table, whereas D and trimming came from the DNA. The sample carries about 140,000 clones, approximately 80% recorded once. The sequencing input was PBMCs or T cells enriched from blood (not recorded which). This clonotype originated in a woman in her late teens or twenties who had been exposed to COVID-19. The chain couples TRBV29-1 to TRBJ1-5; 9 nucleotides match TRBD1. CDR3 nucleotide sequence: TGCAGCGTTGGAGGCTCCGGGACAGGGAATCAGCCCCAGCATTTT. Translated: CSVGGSGTGNQPQHF.